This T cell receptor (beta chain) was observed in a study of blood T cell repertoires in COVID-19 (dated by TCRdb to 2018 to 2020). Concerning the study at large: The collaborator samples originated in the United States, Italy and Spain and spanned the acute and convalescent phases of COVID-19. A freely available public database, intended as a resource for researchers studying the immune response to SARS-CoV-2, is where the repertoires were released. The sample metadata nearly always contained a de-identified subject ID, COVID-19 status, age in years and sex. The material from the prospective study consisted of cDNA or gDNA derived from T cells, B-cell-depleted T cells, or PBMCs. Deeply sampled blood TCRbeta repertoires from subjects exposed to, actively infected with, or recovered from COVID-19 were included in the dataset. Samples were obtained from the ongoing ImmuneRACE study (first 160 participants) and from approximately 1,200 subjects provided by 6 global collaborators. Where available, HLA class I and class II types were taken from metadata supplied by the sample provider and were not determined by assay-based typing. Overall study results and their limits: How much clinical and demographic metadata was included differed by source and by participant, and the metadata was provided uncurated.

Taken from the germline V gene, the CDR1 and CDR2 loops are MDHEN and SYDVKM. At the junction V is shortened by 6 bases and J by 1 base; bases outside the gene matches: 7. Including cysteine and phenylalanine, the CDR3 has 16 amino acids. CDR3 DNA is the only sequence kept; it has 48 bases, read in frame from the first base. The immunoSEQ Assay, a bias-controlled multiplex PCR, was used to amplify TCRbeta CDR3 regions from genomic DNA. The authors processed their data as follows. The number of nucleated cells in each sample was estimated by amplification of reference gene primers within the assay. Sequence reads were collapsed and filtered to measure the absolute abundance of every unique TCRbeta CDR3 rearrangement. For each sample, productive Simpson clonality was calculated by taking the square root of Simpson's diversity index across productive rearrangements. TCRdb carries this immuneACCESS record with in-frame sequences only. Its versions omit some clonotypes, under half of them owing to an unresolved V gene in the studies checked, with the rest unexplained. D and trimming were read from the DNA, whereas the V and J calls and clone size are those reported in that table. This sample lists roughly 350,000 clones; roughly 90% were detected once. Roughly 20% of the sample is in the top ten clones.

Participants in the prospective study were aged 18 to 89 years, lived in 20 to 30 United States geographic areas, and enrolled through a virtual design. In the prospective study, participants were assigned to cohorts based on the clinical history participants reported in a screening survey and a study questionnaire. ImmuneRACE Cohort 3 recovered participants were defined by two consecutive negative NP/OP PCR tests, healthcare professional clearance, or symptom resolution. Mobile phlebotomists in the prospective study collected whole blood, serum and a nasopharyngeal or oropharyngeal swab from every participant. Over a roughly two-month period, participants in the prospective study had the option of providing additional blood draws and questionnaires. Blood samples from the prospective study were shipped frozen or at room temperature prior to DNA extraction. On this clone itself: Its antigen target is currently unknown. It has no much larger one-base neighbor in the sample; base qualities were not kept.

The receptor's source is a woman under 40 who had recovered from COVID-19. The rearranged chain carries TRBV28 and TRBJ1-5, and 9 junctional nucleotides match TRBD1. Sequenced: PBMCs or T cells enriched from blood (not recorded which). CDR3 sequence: CASSQQGAASNQPQHF. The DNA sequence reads TGTGCCAGCAGCCAACAGGGGGCCGCAAGCAATCAGCCCCAGCATTTT.